This TCR beta chain was found in a study of chronic HIV infection and antiretroviral therapy. This clonotype was seen only a few times. The CDR3 is 16 amino acids. V shed 5 bases and J 5 bases; nucleotides not matched to a gene: 12. Germline loops: CDR1 SEHNR, CDR2 FQNEAQ (reference sequence). MiXCR was run by TCRdb on the 5' RACE reads, yielding one entry per CDR3 protein. The data show 39,000 or so distinct CDR3 sequences, roughly 8% seen once. Material for sequencing was peripheral blood. V gene TRBV7-9 combines with J gene TRBJ2-5; 9 positions match TRBD2. The clonotype originates from an adult who had HIV and had not received antiretroviral therapy, or was an uninfected healthy control (not recorded which). CDR3 amino acids: CASSPAGGGLLETQYF. The CDR3 nucleotides read TGTGCCAGCAGCCCAGCGGGAGGAGGACTTCTTGAGACCCAGTACTTC.